The 21 T cell receptor beta chains below all came from one sample that was sequenced in a study of T cells in Graves' hyperthyroidism and ophthalmopathy. TCR beta CDR3 regions were amplified from RNA. The study used the HTBI primer set for a first-round RT-PCR of the TCR CDR3. TCRdb itself ran the multiplex PCR reads through MiXCR, one entry per CDR3 protein. Of over 45,000 distinct CDR3 sequences detected, around half appear once; the ten largest clones hold around an eighth. The sequencing input was blood. These receptors were collected from a woman aged 25 to 45 with Graves' ophthalmopathy.

This chain links TRBV12-3 or TRBV12-4 with TRBJ1-2; D uncertain. The CDR3 spans 14 residues. Trimming stripped 1 base from V and 3 bases from J, with 9 bases between. CDR3 nucleotide sequence: TGTGCCAGCAGTTTAGGACGCGGTGACTATGGCTACACCTTC. It translates to CASSLGRGDYGYTF.

The gene calls are TRBV20-1 and TRBJ1-5, with D unclear. Trimming cost V 7 bases and J 13 bases, with 20 bases left between them. Germline V gives CDR1 DFQATT, CDR2 SNEGSKA (reference sequence). CDR3 size: 12 residues. The CDR3 sequence: CSGKTGDSNQHF. CDR3 DNA sequence: TGCAGTGGAAAGACCGGGGATAGCAATCAGCATTTT.

This sequence joins TRBV7-9 and TRBJ1-2; D unresolved. CDR3 length: 13 amino acids. Between the trimmed V and J ends, which lost 4 bases and 6 bases, there was a span of 12 bases. The germline V gene has CDR1 SEHNR and CDR2 FQNEAQ (reference sequence). Here the CDR3 reads CASSSGSWDGYTF. The CDR3 nucleotides are TGTGCCAGCAGCTCCGGGTCGTGGGATGGCTACACCTTC.

The V gene is TRBV15, the J gene TRBJ1-2; a weak D match, TRBD1 (5 bases). The ends were cut back, 5 bases at V and 8 bases at J, with 12 bases in the middle. The CDR3 is 12 amino acids. Germline V gives CDR1 LNHNV, CDR2 YYDKDF (reference sequence). CDR3 region: CATSGGGKGYTF. CDR3 bases: TGTGCCACCAGCGGTGGGGGGAAGGGCTACACCTTC.

With regard to this clonotype: The germline gene is not matched at one end of the junction; a read error may be the cause. This sequence joins TRBV6-5 and TRBJ2-7, with 11 bases identical to TRBD2. This CDR3 region has 15 residues. CDR1 and CDR2 from the germline V gene are MNHEY and SVGAGI. The CDR3 protein is CDSSPTSGELYEQNF. In DNA, the CDR3 is TGTGACAGCAGTCCGACTAGCGGGGAACTCTACGAGCAGAACTTC.

Comments on this clonotype: Germline and junction disagree at one end, which may indicate a read error. J is TRBJ2-1 and V is TRBV7-7; 8 bases are shared with TRBD2. Per germline, CDR1 SSHAT and CDR2 FNYEAQ (reference sequence). The CDR3 runs to 14 residues. Here the CDR3 DNA reads TGTGCTAGCACTATCAGCGGGAGTACCTATGAGCAGTTCTTC. It is translated as CASTISGSTYEQFF. Based on the CDR3 plus reference TRBV7-7 and TRBJ2-1, the full variable domain is GAGVSQSPRYKVTKRGQDVTLRCDPISSHATLYWYQQALGQGPEFLTYFNYEAQPDKSGLPSDRFSAERPEGSISTLTIQRTEQRDSAMYRCASTISGSTYEQFFGPGTRLTVL.

By its share, this clonotype is medium-sized. The chain links TRBV29-1 to TRBJ1-2; 7 positions agree with TRBD1. The CDR3 runs 13 residues. Trimming took 6 bases from V and 8 from J; bases not matched to a gene: 12. Germline V gene data show CDR1 as SQVTM and CDR2 as ANQGSEA. The CDR3 region is CSVDNPQGEGYTF. CDR3 DNA: TGCAGCGTCGACAATCCCCAGGGGGAGGGCTACACCTTC.

This clonotype was recorded at least ten times. The chain uses TRBV20-1 and TRBJ1-1, with a tentative D call TRBD1 (6 bases). Germline V CDR1 and CDR2: DFQATT, SNEGSKA (reference sequence). Trimming left V 2 bases short and J 5 bases short, with 12 bases between. This CDR3 is 13 amino acids long. CDR3 nucleotides: TGCAGTGCTAGAAAGGGGGTAGGTACTGAAGCTTTCTTT. This codes for CSARKGVGTEAFF.

The chain couples TRBV7-9 to TRBJ1-3; D not certain. V was cut by 4 bases and J by 16 bases, with 17 bases left in between. CDR1 SEHNR and CDR2 FQNEAQ come from the germline V gene (reference sequence). The CDR3 has 12 amino acids. The CDR3 region has the DNA TGTGCCAGCAGCTCAACACCGACCAGCACCTATTTT. Encoded protein: CASSSTPTSTYF.

Of note for this clonotype: A much larger clonotype is one base distant, so this may be a read error. The chain links TRBV27 to TRBJ1-6; no clear D. Germline V gene lookup returns CDR1 MNHEY and CDR2 SMNVEV (reference sequence). CDR3 length: 15 residues. CDR3 in amino acids: CAGSFYPAGNSPLHF. The CDR3 nucleotides read TGTGCCGGCAGTTTCTATCCTGCCGGTAATTCACCCCTCCACTTT.

Points on this clonotype: The junction and the germline gene differ at one end; a read error may be behind it. The chain links TRBV3-1 to TRBJ2-7; 10 nucleotides line up with TRBD2. Per germline, CDR1 LGHDT and CDR2 YNNKEL (reference sequence). The CDR3 loop spans 15 amino acids. The CDR3 sequence: CASSQISGRAREQRF. CDR3 nucleotide sequence: TGTGCCAGCAGCCAGATAAGCGGGAGGGCACGCGAGCAGCGCTTC.

This clonotype has ten or more counts. This chain links TRBV3-1 with TRBJ2-5; a possible D gene is TRBD2 (5 bases). Trimming pared 3 bases from V and 4 bases from J, leaving 9 bases between. Germline-derived CDR1 and CDR2 are LGHDT and YNNKEL (reference sequence). The CDR3 spans 13 residues. CDR3 DNA: TGTGCCAGCAGCCAGTCCGGAGGAGAGACCCAGTACTTC. Its translation: CASSQSGGETQYF.

As concerns this clonotype: At one end the junction does not follow the germline gene, possibly because of a read error. The V and J genes are TRBV7-2 and TRBJ2-6; D possibly matches TRBD1 or TRBD2 (7 bases each). Germline assignment: CDR1 SGHTA and CDR2 FQGNSA. This CDR3 has 16 residues. The DNA of the CDR3 is TGTGCCAGCAGCTACTCAGGGGGGGATACTACGAACACTGAAGCTTTC. Residues: CASSYSGGDTTNTEAF.

The table lists this clonotype with many counts. The chain uses TRBV5-1 and TRBJ2-2, with D perhaps matching TRBD2 (6 bases). The V and J ends lost 4 bases and 8 bases respectively, with 15 bases between them. CDR1 and CDR2 (germline): SGHRS, YFSETQ. This CDR3 comprises 14 residues. CDR3 in DNA: TGCGCCAGCAGCCGTGGCGGGGCCGGTGGGGAGCTGTTTTTT. Translating it yields CASSRGGAGGELFF.

Comment on this clonotype: It is unclear where the CDR3 begins or ends on the DNA, so no DNA is shown, and the CDR3 is as TCRdb lists it. The genes are TRBV7-7 and TRBJ2-1; TRBD1, the table's D call, lacks a check against the DNA. Germline V lookup: CDR1 SSHAT, CDR2 FNYEAQ (reference sequence). The CDR3 has 19 amino acids, counting both end residues. The CDR3 loop reads CASTICSARERDSYNEQFF.

CDR3 protein: CASSFLGGGNEQYF. For the CDR3, the DNA is TGTGCCAGCAGTTTCCTAGGGGGAGGCAATGAGCAGTATTTT. J is TRBJ2-3 and V is TRBV2, with D possibly called TRBD1 or TRBD2 (6 bases each). V shed 5 bases and J shed 11 bases, with 20 bases lying between them. The germline CDR1 and CDR2 sequences are SNHLY and FYNNEI. The CDR3 is 14 residues long.

In this sample, this clonotype turned up a few times. This sequence joins TRBV27 and TRBJ2-7; D is perhaps TRBD1 (5 bases). The CDR3 covers 13 residues. V lost 3 bases, J lost 2 bases, and 8 bases lay in between. Per germline, CDR1 MNHEY and CDR2 SMNVEV (reference sequence). The CDR3 is CASSLDTAYEQYF. The CDR3 DNA reads as TGTGCCAGCAGTTTGGACACTGCCTACGAGCAGTACTTC.

This clonotype appeared once. This may be a read error: a much more frequent sequence differs by one nucleotide. The chain recombines TRBV3-1 with TRBJ1-4; no clear D gene. Germline CDR1 and CDR2: LGHDT and YNNKEL (reference sequence). Trimming took off 2 bases at V and 8 bases at J, with 9 bases between the two ends. This CDR3 comprises 13 residues. For the CDR3, the DNA is TGTGCCAGCAGCCAAACGAGGGTAGAAAAACTGTTTTTT. Amino acid sequence: CASSQTRVEKLFF.

The V and J genes are TRBV9 and TRBJ2-1; TRBD2 might be the D (7 bases). The germline CDR1 and CDR2 sequences are SGDLS and YYNGEE. V was cut by 0 bases and J by 2 bases, with 9 bases left in between. This CDR3 spans 15 amino acids. CDR3 sequence reads: CASSVGGGPYNEQFF. The CDR3 DNA sequence: TGTGCCAGCAGCGTAGGGGGGGGGCCCTACAATGAGCAGTTCTTC. The full variable domain, its missing parts supplied by reference TRBV9 and TRBJ2-1, is DSGVTQTPKHLITATGQRVTLRCSPRSGDLSVYWYQQSLDQGLQFLIQYYNGEERAKGNILERFSAQQFPDLHSELNLSSLELGDSALYFCASSVGGGPYNEQFFGPGTRLTVL.

The chain joins TRBV11-2 to TRBJ1-1, with TRBD1 as a possible D gene (6 bases). CDR1 and CDR2 from the germline V gene are SGHAT and FQNNGV. Trimming took off 1 base at V and 3 bases at J, with 12 bases between the two ends. This CDR3 has 15 residues. CDR3 bases: TGTGCCAGCAGCTTAGGGCAGGGGATTGACACTGAAGCTTTCTTT. Amino acids: CASSLGQGIDTEAFF. The entire variable domain, with the rest obtained from reference TRBV11-2 and TRBJ1-1, is as follows: EAGVAQSPRYKIIEKRQSVAFWCNPISGHATLYWYQQILGQGPKLLIQFQNNGVVDDSQLPKDRFSAERLKGVDSTLKIQPAKLEDSAVYLCASSLGQGIDTEAFFGQGTRLTVV.

CDR3 residues: CSAGLAGLSNSPLHF. CDR3 sequence (DNA): TGCAGTGCTGGACTAGCGGGACTGTCCAATTCACCCCTCCACTTT. The chain has TRBV20-1 and TRBJ1-6; TRBD1 might be the D (5 bases). Germline V gene sequence: CDR1 DFQATT, CDR2 SNEGSKA (reference sequence). This CDR3 spans 15 amino acids. V was shortened by 5 bases and J by 7 bases, with 18 bases between the two germline ends.